This T cell receptor (beta chain) was found in a study of OX40 agonist ivuxolimab in advanced cancers. Study-wide context: Ivuxolimab, an antibody acting as an agonist of OX40 (CD134), was used to treat patients. Whole-study results and caveats: Antigens targeted by the expanded peripheral T cells were not determined. Relatively little clonal expansion, among the lowest observed, appeared in partial responders at 0.1-3.0 mg/kg. CD8+ T cells showed, on average, more clonal expansion than CD4+ cells.

The germline CDR1 and CDR2 sequences are MNHNY and SVGAGI (reference sequence). The CDR3 runs to 14 residues. V was clipped by 5 bases and J by 10 bases, with 15 bases between them. Concerning this clone: Its matching antigen is unknown.

The protocol was immunoSEQ multiplex PCR, while the TCRdb copy is restricted to in-frame clones and leaves out a portion. The table lists about 65,000 clones, around 87% of them singletons. V and J are TRBV6-6 and TRBJ1-6, with D possibly TRBD1 on 6 matching bases. The sequencing here drew on CD4+ or CD8+ T cells sorted from blood, taken in a trial of the OX40 agonist ivuxolimab. This clonotype was obtained from an adult with an advanced solid tumor such as melanoma, head and neck, liver or kidney cancer. The CDR3 coding sequence is TGTGCCAGCAGTGGGACCAGGGGAGGATCACCCCTCCACTTT. Protein: CASSGTRGGSPLHF.